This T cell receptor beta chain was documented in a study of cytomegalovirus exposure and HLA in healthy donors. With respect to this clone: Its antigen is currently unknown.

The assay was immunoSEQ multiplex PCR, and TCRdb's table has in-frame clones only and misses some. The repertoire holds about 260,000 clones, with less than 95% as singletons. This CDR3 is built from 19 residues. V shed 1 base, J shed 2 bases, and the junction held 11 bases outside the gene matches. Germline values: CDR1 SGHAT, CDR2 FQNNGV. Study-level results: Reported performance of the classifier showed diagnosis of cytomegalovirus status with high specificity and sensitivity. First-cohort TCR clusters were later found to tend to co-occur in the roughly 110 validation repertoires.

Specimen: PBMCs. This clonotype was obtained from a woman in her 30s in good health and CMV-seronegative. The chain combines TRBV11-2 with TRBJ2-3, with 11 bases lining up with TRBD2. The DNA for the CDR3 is TGTGCCAGCAGCTTAGGTTTTAGCGGGAGGGGTAGGCCCACAGATACGCAGTATTTT. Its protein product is CASSLGFSGRGRPTDTQYF.